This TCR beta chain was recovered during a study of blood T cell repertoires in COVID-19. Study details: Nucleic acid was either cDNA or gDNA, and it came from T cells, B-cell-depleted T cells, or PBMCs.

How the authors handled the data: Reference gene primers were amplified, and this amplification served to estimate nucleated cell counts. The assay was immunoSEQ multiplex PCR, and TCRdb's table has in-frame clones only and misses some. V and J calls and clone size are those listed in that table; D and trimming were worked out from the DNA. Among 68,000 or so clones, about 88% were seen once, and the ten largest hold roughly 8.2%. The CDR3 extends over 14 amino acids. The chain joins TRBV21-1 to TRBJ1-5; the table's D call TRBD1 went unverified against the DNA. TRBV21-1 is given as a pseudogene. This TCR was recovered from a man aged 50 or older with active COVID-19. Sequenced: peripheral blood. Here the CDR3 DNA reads TGTGCCAGCAGCAGAATATCAGGGGGTCAGCCCCAGCATTTT. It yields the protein CASSRISGGQPQHF.